These T cell receptor beta chains were read from a single sample in a study of regulatory T cells in long-lasting Graves disease. In TCRdb, the multiplex PCR reads were re-called with MiXCR into one record per CDR3 protein. The sample carries around 400,000 distinct CDR3 sequences, roughly 15% recorded once. The source material was peripheral blood mononuclear cells (PBMCs), sampled at new diagnosis, from a patient treated with antithyroid drugs. The receptors were sampled from a female donor with Graves disease. The CDR3 runs from the conserved cysteine through the conserved F or W. The order of the fields is J gene, clone size, CDR3 length, D gene, V gene, CDR3 protein, CDR3 DNA. D genes are given only for firm matches. For some rows the clone size is stated as once, few or many, or as a class when expanded; others skip it.

j_call: TRBJ2-5; clone_size: many; cdr3_length: 17; d_call: TRBD2; v_call: TRBV3-1; cdr3_aa: CASSQAASGGYQETQYF; cdr3_nt: TGTGCCAGCAGCCAAGCGGCTAGCGGGGGGTACCAAGAGACCCAGTACTTC
j_call: TRBJ1-2; clone_size: many; cdr3_length: 14; d_call: TRBD1; v_call: TRBV20-1; cdr3_aa: CSARIEGQGYGYTF; cdr3_nt: TGCAGTGCTAGGATAGAGGGACAGGGGTACGGCTACACCTTC
j_call: TRBJ1-1; clone_size: many; cdr3_length: 15; d_call: TRBD1; v_call: TRBV4-2; cdr3_aa: CASSPGTGENTEAFF; cdr3_nt: TGTGCCAGCAGCCCGGGGACAGGGGAAAACACTGAAGCTTTCTTT
j_call: TRBJ2-3; clone_size: many; cdr3_length: 16; d_call: TRBD1; v_call: TRBV6-1; cdr3_aa: CASRADRVGSTDTQYF; cdr3_nt: TGTGCCAGCAGGGCGGACAGGGTGGGGAGCACAGATACGCAGTATTTT
j_call: TRBJ1-3; clone_size: few; cdr3_length: 16; d_call: -; v_call: TRBV6-2/TRBV6-3; cdr3_aa: CASSYSLGGDGNTIYF; cdr3_nt: TGTGCCAGCAGTTACTCCCTGGGGGGGGACGGAAACACCATATATTTT
j_call: TRBJ2-1; clone_size: once; cdr3_length: 16; d_call: TRBD2; v_call: TRBV25-1; cdr3_aa: CASSPTSGSGHNEQFF; cdr3_nt: TGTGCCAGCAGTCCGACTAGCGGGAGTGGCCACAATGAGCAGTTCTTC
j_call: TRBJ2-3; clone_size: many; cdr3_length: 16; d_call: -; v_call: TRBV15; cdr3_aa: CATSRELALSTDTQYF; cdr3_nt: TGTGCCACCAGCAGAGAGCTAGCGCTAAGCACAGATACGCAGTATTTT
j_call: TRBJ1-1; clone_size: many; cdr3_length: 12; d_call: -; v_call: TRBV20-1; cdr3_aa: CSAYNRVTEAFF; cdr3_nt: TGCAGTGCGTATAACAGGGTCACTGAAGCTTTCTTT
j_call: TRBJ2-3; clone_size: many; cdr3_length: 14; d_call: TRBD2; v_call: TRBV28; cdr3_aa: CASSSGATGGTQYF; cdr3_nt: TGTGCCAGCAGTTCCGGGGCAACGGGAGGTACGCAGTATTTT
j_call: TRBJ2-7; clone_size: -; cdr3_length: 12; d_call: -; v_call: TRBV29-1; cdr3_aa: CSVEEGTYEQYF; cdr3_nt: TGCAGCGTTGAAGAGGGGACCTACGAGCAGTACTTC
j_call: TRBJ2-3; clone_size: many; cdr3_length: 15; d_call: TRBD2; v_call: TRBV30; cdr3_aa: CAWGTSGPPGDTQYF; cdr3_nt: TGTGCCTGGGGGACTAGCGGGCCTCCAGGGGATACGCAGTATTTT
j_call: TRBJ1-3; clone_size: -; cdr3_length: 16; d_call: -; v_call: TRBV18; cdr3_aa: CASSPGNPSSGNTIYF; cdr3_nt: TGTGCCAGCTCACCAGGGAACCCCAGCTCTGGAAACACCATATATTTT
j_call: TRBJ1-3; clone_size: few; cdr3_length: 13; d_call: -; v_call: TRBV12-3/TRBV12-4; cdr3_aa: CASSLMMGNTIYF; cdr3_nt: TGTGCCAGCAGTTTAATGATGGGAAACACCATATATTTT
j_call: TRBJ1-1; clone_size: many; cdr3_length: 11; d_call: -; v_call: TRBV12-5; cdr3_aa: CASGSPTEAFF; cdr3_nt: TGTGCTAGTGGTTCCCCCACTGAAGCTTTCTTT
j_call: TRBJ1-4; clone_size: many; cdr3_length: 17; d_call: TRBD1; v_call: TRBV5-1; cdr3_aa: CASSLWDRGSTNEKLFF; cdr3_nt: TGCGCCAGCAGCCTGTGGGACAGGGGCTCAACTAATGAAAAACTGTTTTTT
j_call: TRBJ2-3; clone_size: many; cdr3_length: 16; d_call: TRBD2; v_call: TRBV7-3; cdr3_aa: CASSLMPSGGTDTQYF; cdr3_nt: TGTGCCAGCAGCTTAATGCCTAGCGGGGGTACAGATACGCAGTATTTT
j_call: TRBJ2-1; clone_size: few; cdr3_length: 15; d_call: TRBD1; v_call: TRBV6-1; cdr3_aa: CASSEGTGGYNEQFF; cdr3_nt: TGTGCCAGCAGTGAAGGGACAGGGGGTTACAATGAGCAGTTCTTC
j_call: TRBJ2-1; clone_size: -; cdr3_length: 13; d_call: -; v_call: TRBV7-2; cdr3_aa: CASSLLQDNEQFF; cdr3_nt: TGTGCCAGCAGCTTATTACAGGACAATGAGCAGTTCTTC
j_call: TRBJ1-1; clone_size: few; cdr3_length: 13; d_call: -; v_call: TRBV4-3; cdr3_aa: CASSQDSNTEAFF; cdr3_nt: TGCGCCAGCAGCCAAGACAGTAACACTGAAGCTTTCTTT
j_call: TRBJ2-3; clone_size: many; cdr3_length: 16; d_call: -; v_call: TRBV27; cdr3_aa: CASSLSSQTIRDTQYF; cdr3_nt: TGTGCCAGCAGTTTATCATCACAGACAATAAGAGATACGCAGTATTTT
j_call: TRBJ1-1; clone_size: many; cdr3_length: 13; d_call: -; v_call: TRBV27; cdr3_aa: CASSNAPYTEAFF; cdr3_nt: TGTGCCAGCAGTAATGCCCCCTACACTGAAGCTTTCTTT
j_call: TRBJ2-3; clone_size: many; cdr3_length: 17; d_call: TRBD2; v_call: TRBV24-1; cdr3_aa: CATSDSGTSGRTDTQYF; cdr3_nt: TGTGCCACCAGTGATTCCGGGACTAGCGGCCGCACAGATACGCAGTATTTT
j_call: TRBJ2-7; clone_size: many; cdr3_length: 13; d_call: TRBD2; v_call: TRBV20-1; cdr3_aa: CSERPSGSFEQYF; cdr3_nt: TGCAGTGAAAGACCTAGCGGGAGTTTCGAGCAGTACTTC
j_call: TRBJ1-5; clone_size: many; cdr3_length: 13; d_call: -; v_call: TRBV28; cdr3_aa: CASTGGPGQPQHF; cdr3_nt: TGTGCCAGCACCGGAGGGCCCGGTCAGCCCCAGCATTTT
j_call: TRBJ1-1; clone_size: many; cdr3_length: 14; d_call: -; v_call: TRBV12-3/TRBV12-4; cdr3_aa: CASSPPLVNTEAFF; cdr3_nt: TGTGCCAGCAGTCCTCCGTTGGTGAACACTGAAGCTTTCTTT
j_call: TRBJ2-7; clone_size: -; cdr3_length: 15; d_call: TRBD1; v_call: TRBV20-1; cdr3_aa: CSARWTGAFIYEQYF; cdr3_nt: TGCAGTGCTAGATGGACAGGGGCCTTCATTTACGAGCAGTACTTC
j_call: TRBJ2-2; clone_size: many; cdr3_length: 15; d_call: -; v_call: TRBV4-2; cdr3_aa: CASSQRQSNTGELFF; cdr3_nt: TGTGCCAGCAGCCAGCGGCAGAGTAACACCGGGGAGCTGTTTTTT
j_call: TRBJ1-2; clone_size: few; cdr3_length: 14; d_call: -; v_call: TRBV19; cdr3_aa: CASSILDRRGGYTF; cdr3_nt: TGTGCCAGTAGTATATTGGACCGGAGGGGCGGCTACACCTTC
j_call: TRBJ1-5; clone_size: many; cdr3_length: 12; d_call: -; v_call: TRBV20-1; cdr3_aa: CSARDPSQPQHF; cdr3_nt: TGCAGTGCTAGAGATCCAAGTCAGCCCCAGCATTTT
j_call: TRBJ1-6; clone_size: -; cdr3_length: 13; d_call: TRBD1; v_call: TRBV6-1; cdr3_aa: CASIDRERSPLHF; cdr3_nt: TGTGCCAGCATTGACAGGGAGAGGTCACCCCTCCACTTT
j_call: TRBJ2-1; clone_size: few; cdr3_length: 15; d_call: TRBD2; v_call: TRBV27; cdr3_aa: CASSLELAGVVTQFF; cdr3_nt: TGTGCCAGCAGTTTAGAGCTAGCGGGAGTGGTCACGCAGTTCTTC
j_call: TRBJ2-1; clone_size: many; cdr3_length: 14; d_call: TRBD2; v_call: TRBV7-2; cdr3_aa: CAEGSSGSLDEQFF; cdr3_nt: TGTGCCGAGGGGAGTAGCGGGTCCCTCGATGAGCAGTTCTTC
j_call: TRBJ1-1; clone_size: many; cdr3_length: 16; d_call: -; v_call: TRBV20-1; cdr3_aa: CSAHPGTDGVNTEAFF; cdr3_nt: TGCAGTGCCCATCCCGGCACGGACGGAGTGAACACTGAAGCTTTCTTT
j_call: TRBJ1-1; clone_size: -; cdr3_length: 16; d_call: -; v_call: TRBV9; cdr3_aa: CASSVNSGVGDTEAFF; cdr3_nt: TGTGCCAGCAGCGTCAACTCAGGGGTAGGGGACACTGAAGCTTTCTTT
j_call: TRBJ1-1; clone_size: many; cdr3_length: 15; d_call: -; v_call: TRBV27; cdr3_aa: CASHPLGLLNTEAFF; cdr3_nt: TGTGCCAGCCACCCCTTAGGGCTCCTGAACACTGAAGCTTTCTTT
j_call: TRBJ2-5; clone_size: many; cdr3_length: 15; d_call: TRBD2; v_call: TRBV20-1; cdr3_aa: CSARRTSGRQEPQYF; cdr3_nt: TGCAGTGCTCGCCGGACTAGCGGGAGACAAGAGCCCCAGTACTTC
j_call: TRBJ1-6; clone_size: few; cdr3_length: 14; d_call: TRBD1; v_call: TRBV6-9; cdr3_aa: CASSYSGQGSPLHF; cdr3_nt: TGTGCCAGCAGTTACTCCGGACAGGGTAGCCCCCTCCACTTT
j_call: TRBJ2-7; clone_size: -; cdr3_length: 14; d_call: -; v_call: TRBV20-1; cdr3_aa: CSARDLGHTYEQYF; cdr3_nt: TGCAGTGCTAGAGATCTGGGACATACCTACGAGCAGTACTTC
j_call: TRBJ1-5; clone_size: -; cdr3_length: 12; d_call: -; v_call: TRBV11-2; cdr3_aa: CASSRGPDTQHF; cdr3_nt: TGTGCCAGCAGCCGAGGTCCCGATACGCAGCATTTT
j_call: TRBJ2-3; clone_size: -; cdr3_length: 15; d_call: -; v_call: TRBV7-3; cdr3_aa: CASSDSRTGTDTQYF; cdr3_nt: TGTGCCAGCAGCGACTCTAGAACGGGCACAGATACGCAGTATTTT
j_call: TRBJ2-1; clone_size: -; cdr3_length: 15; d_call: TRBD2; v_call: TRBV18; cdr3_aa: CASSHGTIRSNEQFF; cdr3_nt: TGTGCCAGCTCCCACGGGACTATCCGGTCTAATGAGCAGTTCTTC
j_call: TRBJ1-2; clone_size: few; cdr3_length: 13; d_call: -; v_call: TRBV6-1; cdr3_aa: CASSGGGNYGYTF; cdr3_nt: TGTGCCAGCAGTGGGGGGGGGAACTATGGCTACACCTTC
j_call: TRBJ2-2; clone_size: many; cdr3_length: 13; d_call: -; v_call: TRBV24-1; cdr3_aa: CATSVVGTGELFF; cdr3_nt: TGTGCCACCAGTGTGGTTGGGACCGGGGAGCTGTTTTTT